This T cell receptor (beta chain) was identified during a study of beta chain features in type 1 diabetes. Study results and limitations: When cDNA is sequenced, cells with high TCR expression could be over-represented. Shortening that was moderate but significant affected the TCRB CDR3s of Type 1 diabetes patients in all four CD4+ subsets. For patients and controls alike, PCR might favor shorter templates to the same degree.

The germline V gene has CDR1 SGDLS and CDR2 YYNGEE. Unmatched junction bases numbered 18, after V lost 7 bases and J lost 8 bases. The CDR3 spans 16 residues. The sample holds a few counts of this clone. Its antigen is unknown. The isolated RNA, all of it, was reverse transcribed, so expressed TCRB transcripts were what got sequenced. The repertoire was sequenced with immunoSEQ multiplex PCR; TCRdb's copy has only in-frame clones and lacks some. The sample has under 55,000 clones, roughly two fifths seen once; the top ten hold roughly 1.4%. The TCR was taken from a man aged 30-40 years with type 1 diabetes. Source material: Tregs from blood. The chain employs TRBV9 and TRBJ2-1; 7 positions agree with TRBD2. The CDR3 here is CASSGRSASGRDEQFF. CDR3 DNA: TGTGCCAGCTCGGGCCGAAGCGCTAGCGGTCGGGATGAGCAGTTCTTC.